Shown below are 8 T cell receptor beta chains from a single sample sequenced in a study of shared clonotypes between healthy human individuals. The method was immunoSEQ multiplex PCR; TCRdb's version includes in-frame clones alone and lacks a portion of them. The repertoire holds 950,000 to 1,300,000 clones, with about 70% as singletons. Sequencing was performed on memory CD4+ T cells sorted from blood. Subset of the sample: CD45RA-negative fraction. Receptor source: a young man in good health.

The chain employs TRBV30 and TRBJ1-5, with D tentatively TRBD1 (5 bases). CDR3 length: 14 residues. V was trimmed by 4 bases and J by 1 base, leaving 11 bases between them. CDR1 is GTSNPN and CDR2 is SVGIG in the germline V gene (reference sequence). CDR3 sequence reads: CAWTDMMSNQPQHF. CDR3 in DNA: TGTGCCTGGACGGACATGATGAGCAATCAGCCCCAGCATTTT.

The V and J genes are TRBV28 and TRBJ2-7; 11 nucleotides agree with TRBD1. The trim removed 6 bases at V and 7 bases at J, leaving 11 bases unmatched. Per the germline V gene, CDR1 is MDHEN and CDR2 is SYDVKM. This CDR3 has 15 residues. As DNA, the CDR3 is TGTGCCAGCAGCGAGACCGGGACAGGGGGGCTAGAGCAGTACTTC. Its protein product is CASSETGTGGLEQYF.

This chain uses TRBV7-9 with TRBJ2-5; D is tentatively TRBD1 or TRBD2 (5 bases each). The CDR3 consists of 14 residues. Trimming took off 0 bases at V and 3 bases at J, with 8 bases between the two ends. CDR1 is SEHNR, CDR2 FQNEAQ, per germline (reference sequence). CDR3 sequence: CASSLAGVEETQYF. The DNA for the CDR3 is TGTGCCAGCAGCTTAGCGGGGGTGGAAGAGACCCAGTACTTC.

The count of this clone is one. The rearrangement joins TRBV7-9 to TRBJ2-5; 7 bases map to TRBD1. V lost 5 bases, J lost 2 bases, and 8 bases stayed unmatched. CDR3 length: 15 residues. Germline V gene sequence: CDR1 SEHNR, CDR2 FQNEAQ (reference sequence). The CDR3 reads CASSPGQSRQETQYF. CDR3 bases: TGTGCCAGCAGCCCGGGACAGTCGAGACAAGAGACCCAGTACTTC.

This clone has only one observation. The CDR3, as DNA: TGTGCCAGCATCCCACAGGGTCCGAACACTGAAGCTTTCTTT. It is translated as CASIPQGPNTEAFF. The rearrangement joins TRBV6-5 to TRBJ1-1; D may be TRBD1 (6 bases). V was clipped by 7 bases and J by 1 base, with 13 bases between them. The CDR3 consists of 14 residues. CDR1 and CDR2 (germline): MNHEY, SVGAGI.

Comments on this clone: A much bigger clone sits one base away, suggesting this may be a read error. CDR3 loop: CASSVRETQYF. In DNA, the CDR3 is TGTGCCAGCAGTGTTAGGGAGACCCAGTACTTC. V is TRBV6-1 and J is TRBJ2-5; D is undetermined. In germline, CDR1 is MNHNS, CDR2 SASEGT. The CDR3 loop spans 11 amino acids. Deletions cut 4 bases from V and 5 bases from J, with 5 bases between.

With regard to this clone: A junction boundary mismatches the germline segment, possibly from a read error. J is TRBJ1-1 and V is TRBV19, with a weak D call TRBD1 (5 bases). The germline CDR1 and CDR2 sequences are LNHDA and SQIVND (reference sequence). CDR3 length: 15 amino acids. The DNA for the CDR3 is TGTGCCAGTACCCACTCGGGGACGGCGAACACTAAAGCTTTCTTT. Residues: CASTHSGTANTKAFF.

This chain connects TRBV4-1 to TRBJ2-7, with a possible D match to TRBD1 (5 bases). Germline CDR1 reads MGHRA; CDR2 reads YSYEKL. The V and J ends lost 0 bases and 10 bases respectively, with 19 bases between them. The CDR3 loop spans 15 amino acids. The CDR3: CASSQDSQGWGTQYF. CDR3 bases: TGCGCCAGCAGCCAAGATTCGCAGGGTTGGGGTACCCAGTACTTC.